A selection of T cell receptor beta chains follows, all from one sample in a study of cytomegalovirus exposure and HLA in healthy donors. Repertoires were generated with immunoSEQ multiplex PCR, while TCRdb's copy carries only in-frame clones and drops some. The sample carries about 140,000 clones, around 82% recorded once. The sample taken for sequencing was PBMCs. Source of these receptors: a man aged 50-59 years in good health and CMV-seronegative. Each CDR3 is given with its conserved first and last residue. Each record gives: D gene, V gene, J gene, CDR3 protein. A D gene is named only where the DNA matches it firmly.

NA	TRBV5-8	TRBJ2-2	CASSHTTQGTGELFF
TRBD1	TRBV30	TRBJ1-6	CAWSVTGQNNSPLHF
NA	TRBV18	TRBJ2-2	CASSPPSGLLNTGELFF
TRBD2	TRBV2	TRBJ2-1	CASSEARLAGGPYNEQFF
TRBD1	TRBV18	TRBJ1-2	CASSPGSDRGVYTF
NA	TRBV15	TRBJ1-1	CATSRELQGTDTEAFF
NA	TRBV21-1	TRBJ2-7	CVNRAQGAYEQYF
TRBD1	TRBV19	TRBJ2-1	CASTAYVGTGSYNEQFF
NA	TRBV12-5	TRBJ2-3	CASGRGAGATDTQYF
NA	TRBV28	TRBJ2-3	CASSTPLGGGDTQYF
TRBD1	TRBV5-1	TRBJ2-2	CASSLGQGAGELFF
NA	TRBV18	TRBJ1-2	CASSPPIVGYGYTF
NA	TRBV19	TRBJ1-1	CASIQQGFGEAFF
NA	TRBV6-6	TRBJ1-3	CASSYPPLQARNTIYF
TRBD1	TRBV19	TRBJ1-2	CASSIGTGNYGYTF
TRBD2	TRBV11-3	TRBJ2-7	CASSYLKIAGTYEQYF
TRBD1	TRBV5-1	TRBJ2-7	CASSSGTGGPEEQYF
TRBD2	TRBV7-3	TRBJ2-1	CASSPLAGGNEQFF
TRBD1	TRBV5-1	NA	CASSLGQGFYEQYF
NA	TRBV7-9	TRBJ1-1	CASSRRTANTEAFF
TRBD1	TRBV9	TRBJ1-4	CASSPGGTGDEKLFF
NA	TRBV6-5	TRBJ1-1	CASTNEIPNTEAFF
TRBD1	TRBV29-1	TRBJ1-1	CSVGGTGGPRGAFF
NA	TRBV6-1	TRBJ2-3	CASRKTGDLLDTQYF